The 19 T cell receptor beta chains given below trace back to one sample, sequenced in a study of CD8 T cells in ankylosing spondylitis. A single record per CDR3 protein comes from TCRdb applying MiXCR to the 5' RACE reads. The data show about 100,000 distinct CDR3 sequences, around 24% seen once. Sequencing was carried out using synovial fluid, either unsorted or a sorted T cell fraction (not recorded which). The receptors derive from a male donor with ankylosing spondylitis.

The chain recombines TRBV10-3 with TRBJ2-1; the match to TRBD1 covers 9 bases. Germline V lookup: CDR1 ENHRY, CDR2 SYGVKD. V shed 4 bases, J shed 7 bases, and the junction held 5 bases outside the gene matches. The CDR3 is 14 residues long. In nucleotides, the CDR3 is TGTGCCATCAGTGGCCGGGACAGGGAAAATGAGCAGTTCTTC. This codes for CAISGRDRENEQFF.

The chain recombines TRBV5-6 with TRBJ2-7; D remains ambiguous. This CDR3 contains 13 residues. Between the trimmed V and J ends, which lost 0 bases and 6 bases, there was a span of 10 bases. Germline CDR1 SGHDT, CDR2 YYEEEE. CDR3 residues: CASSLAVGSEQYV. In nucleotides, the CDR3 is TGTGCCAGCAGCTTGGCGGTTGGAAGCGAGCAGTACGTC.

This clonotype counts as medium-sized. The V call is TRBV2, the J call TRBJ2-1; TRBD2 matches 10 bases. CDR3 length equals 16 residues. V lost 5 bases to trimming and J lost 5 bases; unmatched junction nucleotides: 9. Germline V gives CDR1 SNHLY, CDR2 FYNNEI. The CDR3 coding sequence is TGTGCCAGCAGTACCTTGGGGCTAGCGGGGGACAATGAGCAGTTCTTC. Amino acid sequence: CASSTLGLAGDNEQFF.

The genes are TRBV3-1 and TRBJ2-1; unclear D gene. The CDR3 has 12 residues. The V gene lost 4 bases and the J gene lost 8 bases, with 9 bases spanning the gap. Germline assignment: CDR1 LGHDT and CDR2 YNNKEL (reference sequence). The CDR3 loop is CASSLGPHEQFF. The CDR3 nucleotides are TGTGCCAGCAGCCTAGGACCCCATGAGCAGTTCTTC.

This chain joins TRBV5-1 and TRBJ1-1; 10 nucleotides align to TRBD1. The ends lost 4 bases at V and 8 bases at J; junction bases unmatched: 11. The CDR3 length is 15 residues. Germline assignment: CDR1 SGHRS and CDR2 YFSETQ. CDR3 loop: CASSQGTGAVREAFF. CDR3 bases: TGCGCCAGCAGCCAAGGGACAGGGGCTGTAAGAGAAGCTTTCTTT.

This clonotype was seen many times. The CDR3 bases are TGTGCCAGCAGACTAAGGGAAAACACTGAAGCTTTCTTT. Translating it yields CASRLRENTEAFF. The chain couples TRBV12-3 or TRBV12-4 to TRBJ1-1; D uncertain. This CDR3 is built from 13 residues. Trimming shortened V by 6 bases and J by 2 bases, and 10 bases separated the two germline ends.

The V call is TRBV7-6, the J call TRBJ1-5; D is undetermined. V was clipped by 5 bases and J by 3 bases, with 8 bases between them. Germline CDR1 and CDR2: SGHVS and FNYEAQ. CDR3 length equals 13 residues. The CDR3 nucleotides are TGTGCCAGCAGCGCCAGCGTCAATCAGCCCCAGCATTTT. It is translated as CASSASVNQPQHF.

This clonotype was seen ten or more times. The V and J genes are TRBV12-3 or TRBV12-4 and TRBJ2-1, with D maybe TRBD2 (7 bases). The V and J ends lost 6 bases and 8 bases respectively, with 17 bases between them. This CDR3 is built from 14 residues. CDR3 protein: CASRPGLGGDEQFF. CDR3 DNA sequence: TGTGCCAGCAGACCTGGACTAGGGGGGGATGAGCAGTTCTTC.

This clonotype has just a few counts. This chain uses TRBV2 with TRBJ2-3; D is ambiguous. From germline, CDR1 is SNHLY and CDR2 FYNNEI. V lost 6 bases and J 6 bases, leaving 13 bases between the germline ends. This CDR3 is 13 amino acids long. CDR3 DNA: TGTGCCAGCAGGGCCTCGAGGACGGATACGCAGTATTTT. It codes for CASRASRTDTQYF.

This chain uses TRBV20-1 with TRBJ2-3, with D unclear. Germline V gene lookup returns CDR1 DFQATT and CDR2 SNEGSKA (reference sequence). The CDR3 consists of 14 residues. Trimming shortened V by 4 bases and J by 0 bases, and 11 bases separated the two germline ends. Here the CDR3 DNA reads TGCAGTGCTACCAGAGCATCTAGCACAGATACGCAGTATTTT. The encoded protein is CSATRASSTDTQYF.

Written as DNA, the CDR3 is TGTGCCAGCTCAGAAGGGACTAGCGGGAGAGAAGGTAACGAGCAGTACTTC. Its protein product is CASSEGTSGREGNEQYF. The chain has TRBV18 and TRBJ2-7; TRBD2 matches 14 bases. The germline V gene has CDR1 KGHSH and CDR2 LQKENI. V gave up 5 bases and J gave up 5 bases; unmatched junction bases: 11. The CDR3 extends over 17 amino acids.

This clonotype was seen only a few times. The CDR3 DNA reads TGTGCCAGCAGTTTAGGACTGATCCAAGAGACCCAGTACTTC. It translates to CASSLGLIQETQYF. J is TRBJ2-5 and V is TRBV12-3 or TRBV12-4; no clear D gene. This CDR3 has 14 amino acids. Trimming removed 1 base at V and 1 base at J, with 7 bases between.

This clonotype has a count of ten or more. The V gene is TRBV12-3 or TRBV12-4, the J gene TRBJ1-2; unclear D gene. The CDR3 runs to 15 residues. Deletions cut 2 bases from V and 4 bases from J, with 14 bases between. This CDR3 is CASSLSQVDVYGYTF. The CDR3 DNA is TGTGCCAGCAGTTTATCCCAGGTGGACGTCTATGGCTACACCTTC.

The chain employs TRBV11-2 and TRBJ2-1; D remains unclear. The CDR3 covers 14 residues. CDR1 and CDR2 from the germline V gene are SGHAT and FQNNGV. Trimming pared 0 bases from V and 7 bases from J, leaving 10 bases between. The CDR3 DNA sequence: TGTGCCAGCAGCTTAGAGACACGGATTAATGAGCAGTTCTTC. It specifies CASSLETRINEQFF. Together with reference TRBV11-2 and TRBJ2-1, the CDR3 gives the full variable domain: EAGVAQSPRYKIIEKRQSVAFWCNPISGHATLYWYQQILGQGPKLLIQFQNNGVVDDSQLPKDRFSAERLKGVDSTLKIQPAKLEDSAVYLCASSLETRINEQFFGPGTRLTVL.

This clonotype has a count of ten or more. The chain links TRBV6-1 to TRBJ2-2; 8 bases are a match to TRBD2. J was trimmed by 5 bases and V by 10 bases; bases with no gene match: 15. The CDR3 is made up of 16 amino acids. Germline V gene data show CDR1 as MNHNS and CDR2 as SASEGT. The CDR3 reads CAIRPTSRGATGELFF. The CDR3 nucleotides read TGTGCCATCCGGCCCACTTCGCGGGGGGCAACCGGGGAGCTGTTTTTT.

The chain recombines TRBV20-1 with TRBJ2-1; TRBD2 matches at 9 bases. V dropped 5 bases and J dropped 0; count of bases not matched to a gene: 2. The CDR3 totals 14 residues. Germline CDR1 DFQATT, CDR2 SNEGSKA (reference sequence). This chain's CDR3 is CSAAGGSSYNEQFF. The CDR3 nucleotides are TGCAGTGCTGCGGGGGGGAGCTCCTACAATGAGCAGTTCTTC.

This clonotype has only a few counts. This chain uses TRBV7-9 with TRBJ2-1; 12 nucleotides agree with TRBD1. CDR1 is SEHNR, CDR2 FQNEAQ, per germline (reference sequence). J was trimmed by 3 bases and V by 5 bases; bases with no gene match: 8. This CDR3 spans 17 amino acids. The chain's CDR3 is CASSTYGTGGDYNEQFF. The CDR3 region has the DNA TGTGCCAGCAGCACGTACGGGACAGGGGGCGACTACAATGAGCAGTTCTTC.

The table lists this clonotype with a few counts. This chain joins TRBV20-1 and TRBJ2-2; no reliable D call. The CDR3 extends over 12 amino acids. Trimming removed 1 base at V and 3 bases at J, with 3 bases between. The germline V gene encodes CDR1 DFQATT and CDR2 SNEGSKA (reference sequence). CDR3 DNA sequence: TGCAGTGCTAGAGTGGACACCGGGGAGCTGTTTTTT. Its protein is CSARVDTGELFF.

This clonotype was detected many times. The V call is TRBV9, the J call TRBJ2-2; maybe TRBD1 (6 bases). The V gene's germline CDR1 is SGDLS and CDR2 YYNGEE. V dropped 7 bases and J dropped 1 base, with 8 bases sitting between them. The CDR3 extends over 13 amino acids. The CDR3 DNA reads TGTGCCAGCGGGGACAAGAACACCGGGGAGCTGTTTTTT. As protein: CASGDKNTGELFF.